This TCR beta chain was identified in a study of identical twins. MiXCR was run by TCRdb on the 5' RACE reads, yielding one entry per CDR3 protein. The sample shows approximately 300,000 distinct CDR3 sequences, more than 8% of them seen only once. Trimming stripped 3 bases from V and 4 bases from J, with 6 bases between. This CDR3 has 11 residues. Germline CDR1 and CDR2: SQVTM and ANQGSEA. Overall study findings and caveats: There was more out-of-frame TCR alpha sharing in monozygotic twins than models estimated.

This clonotype came up many times. The antigen remains unidentified. These data also formed part of another study, on yellow fever vaccine responses in identical twins.

V and J are TRBV29-1 and TRBJ1-2; D possibly corresponds to TRBD1 (5 bases). Sample: CD8+ T cells sorted from blood. The source of this sequence is a woman in her late teens or twenties in good health. CDR3 residues: CSVETVYGYTF. The CDR3, as DNA: TGCAGCGTTGAGACAGTCTATGGCTACACCTTC.